This TCR beta chain is drawn from a study of PD-L1 blockade in urothelial cancer. The CDR3 contains 16 residues. V lost 1 base and J lost 6, with 20 bases in between. Germline loops: CDR1 SGHDT, CDR2 YYEEEE. The method was immunoSEQ multiplex PCR; TCRdb's version includes in-frame clones alone and lacks a portion of them. The repertoire holds about 52,000 clones, with 70% to 80% as singletons. The study collected 1 to 8 samples per patient, pretreatment and on-treatment. The clonotype was recovered from a man in his 70s with urothelial cancer. The genes are TRBV5-6 and TRBJ2-7; weak D call: TRBD1 (6 bases). Here the sequenced sample was PBMCs, taken around atezolizumab (anti-PD-L1) treatment. CDR3 loop: CASSLLTQGGWGEQYF. The CDR3 DNA is TGTGCCAGCAGCTTGTTGACCCAAGGGGGATGGGGCGAGCAGTACTTC. Supplemented by reference TRBV5-6 and TRBJ2-7, the full variable domain reads DAGVTQSPTHLIKTRGQQVTLRCSPKSGHDTVSWYQQALGQGPQFIFQYYEEEERQRGNFPDRFSGHQFPNYSSELNVNALLLGDSALYLCASSLLTQGGWGEQYFGPGTRLTVT.